The 28 T cell receptor beta chains listed next were all sequenced from one sample in a study of read filtering for tumor transcriptome and immune sequencing. This library used roughly 430 ng RNA and molecular barcoded adaptors spanning alpha/delta and beta/gamma chains. In TCRdb, the reads were re-called with MiXCR into one record per CDR3 protein. The top ten clones hold more than 13% of a sample with 75,000 to 95,000 distinct CDR3 sequences, about 12% of them seen once. Sequencing was done on a sample of a population of CD138-negative cells sorted from bone marrow. These receptors were taken from a donor aged 40 or over with multiple myeloma.

The table lists this clonotype with many counts. The J gene is TRBJ2-3, the V gene TRBV7-2; TRBD1 aligns across 7 bases. CDR1 is SGHTA, CDR2 FQGNSA, per germline. V dropped 5 bases and J dropped 0; count of bases not matched to a gene: 8. The CDR3 covers 16 residues. The CDR3 DNA reads TGTGCCAGCAGCACACAAGGGGGCATGAGCACAGATACGCAGTATTTT. Amino acid sequence: CASSTQGGMSTDTQYF.

This clonotype has only a few counts. This chain uses TRBV28 with TRBJ2-7, with TRBD2 identical over 8 bases. In germline, CDR1 is MDHEN, CDR2 SYDVKM. The V and J ends lost 7 bases and 4 bases, in that order; junction bases with no gene match: 12. The CDR3 extends over 15 amino acids. CDR3 protein: CASTSSGSGGYEQYF. The CDR3 nucleotides read TGTGCCAGCACATCAAGCGGGAGTGGAGGTTACGAGCAGTACTTC.

This clonotype appeared many times. The genes are TRBV6-1 and TRBJ1-5; D gene unclear. Per germline, CDR1 MNHNS and CDR2 SASEGT. Trimming cost V 7 bases and J 0 bases, with 19 bases left between them. This CDR3 spans 17 amino acids. Here the CDR3 reads CASIETASPYSNQPQHF. The CDR3 bases are TGTGCCAGCATAGAGACCGCCAGCCCTTATAGCAATCAGCCCCAGCATTTT.

This rearrangement joins TRBV7-9 to TRBJ1-5; D remains ambiguous. V shed 5 bases and J shed 2 bases, with 13 bases lying between them. Germline-derived CDR1 and CDR2 are SEHNR and FQNEAQ (reference sequence). The CDR3 spans 15 residues. Here the CDR3 reads CASSAAGLGNQPQHF. The CDR3, as DNA: TGTGCCAGCAGCGCCGCGGGCCTGGGCAATCAGCCCCAGCATTTT.

This clonotype was recorded many times. V is TRBV20-1 and J is TRBJ1-5; maybe TRBD1 (6 bases). CDR3 length: 14 residues. Germline values: CDR1 DFQATT, CDR2 SNEGSKA (reference sequence). Trimming removed 6 bases from V and 4 bases from J, with 16 bases in between. CDR3 in DNA: TGCAGTGCGAAGGGGGGGGCGGGAAATCAGCCCCAGCATTTT. Translation: CSAKGGAGNQPQHF.

In the case of this clonotype: This may be a read error: a much more frequent sequence differs by one nucleotide. V usage is TRBV6-5 and J usage is TRBJ2-7; a possible D gene is TRBD2 (5 bases). Deletions cut 7 bases from V and 1 base from J, with 29 bases between. Germline CDR1 is MNHEY and CDR2 is SVGAGI. The CDR3 has 19 residues. Here the CDR3 reads CASTPRDPNGILGSYEQYF. Here the CDR3 DNA reads TGTGCCAGCACCCCCAGAGACCCTAACGGGATCTTAGGGTCCTACGAGCAGTACTTC.

The table lists this clonotype with a few counts. The V call is TRBV5-4, the J call TRBJ2-1, with D tentatively TRBD2 (5 bases). V was trimmed by 4 bases and J by 0 bases, leaving 11 bases between them. The CDR3 sequence is 15 residues long. Germline CDR1 SGHNT, CDR2 YYREEE (reference sequence). In DNA form, the CDR3 reads TGTGCCAGCAGCCCTGAGCGGAACTCCTACAATGAGCAGTTCTTC. Amino acid sequence: CASSPERNSYNEQFF.

This clonotype appeared many times. The rearrangement links TRBV5-1 to TRBJ2-3; D remains unclear. CDR1 and CDR2 (germline): SGHRS, YFSETQ. CDR3 length equals 15 residues. V lost 3 bases and J 4 bases, leaving 15 bases between the germline ends. The CDR3 bases are TGCGCCAGCAGCTCGGACGGCCTAGGCGCAGATACGCAGTATTTT. Protein sequence: CASSSDGLGADTQYF.

This clonotype was seen many times. The CDR3 region is CSVGNNWEEAFF. CDR3 in DNA: TGCAGCGTTGGGAACAACTGGGAGGAAGCTTTCTTT. This chain joins TRBV29-1 and TRBJ1-1; the D is unclear. CDR1 and CDR2 from the germline V gene are SQVTM and ANQGSEA. V lost 4 bases and J lost 8, with 14 bases in between. The length of the CDR3 is 12 residues.

This clonotype has ten or more counts. As DNA, the CDR3 is TGCGCCAGCAGCGAGGGACTAGCGGGGATCAATGAGCAGTTCTTC. Its translation: CASSEGLAGINEQFF. The chain uses TRBV5-1 and TRBJ2-1; 13 bases line up with TRBD2. The CDR3 length is 15 residues. V shed 4 bases and J 6 bases; nucleotides not matched to a gene: 4. CDR1 and CDR2 (germline): SGHRS, YFSETQ.

Worth noting for this clonotype: This likely comes from a read error, as the CDR3 has no conserved phenylalanine or tryptophan at its end. The rearrangement joins TRBV20-1 to TRBJ1-4; 9 nucleotides match TRBD1. Germline V gives CDR1 DFQATT, CDR2 SNEGSKA (reference sequence). CDR3 length: 13 residues. J lost 12 bases, V lost 3 bases, and 8 bases had no gene match. The CDR3 reads CSASRTGDLELFL. The DNA for the CDR3 is TGCAGTGCTAGCAGGACAGGGGATCTGGAACTGTTTTTA.

Remarks on this clonotype: With a much larger clone just one base away, this may be a read error. The V and J genes are TRBV7-6 and TRBJ2-5; no clear D. The CDR3 contains 11 residues. Germline values: CDR1 SGHVS, CDR2 FNYEAQ. For the CDR3, the DNA is TGTGCCGGCAGCTTCCCAGGGACCCAGTACTTC. Residues: CAGSFPGTQYF.

This clonotype was picked up many times. V is TRBV7-3 and J is TRBJ2-4; D is tentatively TRBD1 or TRBD2 (5 bases each). CDR1 and CDR2 (germline): SGHTA, FQGTGA. The CDR3 is made up of 14 amino acids. V was shortened by 2 bases and J by 8 bases, with 13 bases between the two germline ends. CDR3 sequence reads: CASSLFGAKDIQYF. CDR3 DNA: TGTGCCAGCAGCTTATTCGGGGCAAAGGACATTCAGTACTTC.

This clonotype came up many times. The J gene is TRBJ1-1, the V gene TRBV20-1; D is undetermined. CDR1 is DFQATT and CDR2 is SNEGSKA in the germline V gene (reference sequence). The CDR3 has 14 residues. V lost 1 base to trimming and J lost 1 base, with 10 bases between them. CDR3 sequence reads: CSARGPASNTEAFF. The CDR3 DNA follows: TGCAGTGCTAGAGGCCCGGCCTCGAACACTGAAGCTTTCTTT.

There are many counts of this clonotype. This chain joins TRBV20-1 and TRBJ2-2; D is perhaps TRBD1 (5 bases). This CDR3 comprises 16 residues. Germline assignment: CDR1 DFQATT and CDR2 SNEGSKA (reference sequence). V shed 2 bases and J shed 1 base, with 14 bases lying between them. This CDR3 reads CSARPRQLWNTGELFF. CDR3 nucleotides: TGCAGTGCTAGACCGCGACAGCTTTGGAACACCGGGGAGCTGTTTTTT.

This clonotype was detected ten times or more. The rearrangement joins TRBV19 to TRBJ2-4, with D possibly being TRBD1 (6 bases). CDR1 is LNHDA, CDR2 SQIVND, per germline (reference sequence). The germline V and J ends were trimmed by 2 bases and 5 bases, with 10 bases remaining between them. The CDR3 covers 14 residues. The CDR3 spells CASSILDRENIQYF. CDR3 in DNA: TGTGCCAGTAGTATACTGGACAGAGAAAACATTCAGTACTTC. The whole variable domain, remainder taken from reference TRBV19 and TRBJ2-4, is DGGITQSPKYLFRKEGQNVTLSCEQNLNHDAMYWYRQDPGQGLRLIYYSQIVNDFQKGDIAEGYSVSREKKESFPLTVTSAQKNPTAFYLCASSILDRENIQYFGAGTRLSVL.

This clonotype was recorded many times. The chain carries TRBV2 and TRBJ2-7; the D call may be TRBD1 or TRBD2 (5 bases each). The CDR3 sequence is 13 residues long. Germline lookup yields CDR1 SNHLY and CDR2 FYNNEI. Trimming left V 5 bases short and J 5 bases short, with 13 bases between. The DNA for the CDR3 is TGTGCCAGCAGTAGGGACGGGGTCCACGAGCAGTACTTC. The encoded protein is CASSRDGVHEQYF.

This clonotype came up many times. The V gene is TRBV20-1, the J gene TRBJ1-4; D might be TRBD1 (6 bases). The V end was cut by 3 bases, the J end by 6 bases, with 17 bases between. The CDR3 is 15 amino acids. Germline V gene data show CDR1 as DFQATT and CDR2 as SNEGSKA (reference sequence). CDR3 sequence: CSARSIQGVDEKLFF. As DNA, the CDR3 is TGCAGTGCTAGGAGTATACAGGGAGTTGATGAAAAACTGTTTTTT.

A few counts support this clonotype. This clone may be a read error of a much larger clone one base away. The rearrangement uses TRBV9 and TRBJ2-3; D is unclear. Germline values: CDR1 SGDLS, CDR2 YYNGEE. V lost 0 bases, J lost 2 bases, and 7 bases lay in between. The CDR3 is 14 residues long. The CDR3 DNA reads TGTGCCAGCAGCGTAGACCGGACCACAGATACGCAGTATTTT. As protein: CASSVDRTTDTQYF.

In this sample, this clonotype turned up many times. The chain recombines TRBV7-9 with TRBJ2-7; perhaps TRBD1 as D (6 bases). The CDR3 totals 12 residues. V was cut by 4 bases and J by 4 bases, with 8 bases left in between. Germline lookup yields CDR1 SEHNR and CDR2 FQNEAQ (reference sequence). This CDR3 is CASSSQGYEQYF. The CDR3 DNA follows: TGTGCCAGCAGCTCGCAGGGGTACGAGCAGTACTTC.

This clonotype was seen many times. The chain carries TRBV6-1 and TRBJ1-5; 7 bases agree with TRBD1. The CDR3 is 15 residues long. The germline gives CDR1 MNHNS, CDR2 SASEGT. J was trimmed by 5 bases and V by 3 bases; bases with no gene match: 7. CDR3 bases: TGTGCCAGCAGTGAGGCCAGGGGGTCCTATCAGCCCCAGCATTTT. Translation: CASSEARGSYQPQHF.

This clonotype was seen only a few times. The chain has TRBV18 and TRBJ1-1; D is unresolved. V lost 0 bases and J lost 2, with 10 bases in between. The CDR3 covers 15 residues. In germline, CDR1 is KGHSH, CDR2 LQKENI. The CDR3 DNA reads as TGTGCCAGCTCACCACCGAGGATCGTCAACACTGAAGCTTTCTTT. Translated: CASSPPRIVNTEAFF.

Concerning this clonotype itself: One base away lies a much larger clone, so this may be a sequencing read error. V is TRBV12-3 or TRBV12-4 and J is TRBJ2-7, with D hard to call. Trimming removed 4 bases at V and 3 bases at J, with 10 bases between. This CDR3 region has 13 residues. DNA for the CDR3: TGTGCCAGCAGTTCGGGCCTTAACTACGAGCAGTACTTC. Translated: CASSSGLNYEQYF.

The table lists this clonotype with many counts. This rearrangement joins TRBV27 to TRBJ1-5; 7 bases are a match to TRBD1. CDR1 and CDR2 (germline): MNHEY, SMNVEV (reference sequence). After removal of 6 bases from V and 1 base from J, the junction contained 6 bases not matched to a gene. This CDR3 region has 15 residues. The CDR3 loop reads CASRSGTESNQPQHF. CDR3 DNA sequence: TGTGCCAGCAGATCCGGGACAGAGAGCAATCAGCCCCAGCATTTT.

As to this clonotype: A read error may be the cause here, since a much bigger clone is one base away. The chain recombines TRBV6-2 or TRBV6-3 with TRBJ2-1, with D tentatively TRBD1 (6 bases). Germline V lookup: CDR1 MNHEY, CDR2 SVGEGT. The CDR3 is 20 residues long. The CDR3 DNA sequence: TGTGCCAGCAGGCCGCCCTCAGGGGTTGTTCTACTGCTGGCCTACAATGAGCAGTCCTTC. Translation: CASRPPSGVVLLLAYNEQSF.

This clonotype was observed many times. The rearrangement uses TRBV6-6 and TRBJ2-3, with D possibly matching TRBD1 (6 bases). V dropped 5 bases and J dropped 3 bases, with 9 bases sitting between them. From germline, CDR1 is MNHNY and CDR2 SVGAGI (reference sequence). There are 13 residues in the CDR3. The CDR3 reads CASSDTGTDTQYF. The CDR3 DNA reads TGTGCCAGCAGTGATACAGGGACAGATACGCAGTATTTT.

The chain employs TRBV5-1 and TRBJ2-5; D possibly corresponds to TRBD1 (6 bases). V lost 0 bases and J 1 base, leaving 10 bases between the germline ends. CDR3 size: 15 residues. The germline CDR1 and CDR2 sequences are SGHRS and YFSETQ. In nucleotides, the CDR3 is TGCGCCAGCAGCTTGGCAGGGGAAGGCCAAGAGACCCAGTACTTC. Encoded protein: CASSLAGEGQETQYF.

This clonotype was observed a handful of times. J is TRBJ2-3 and V is TRBV7-9; D possibly corresponds to TRBD2 (5 bases). The CDR3 covers 16 residues. Trimming took 5 bases from V and 2 from J, leaving 17 bases between them. The germline gives CDR1 SEHNR, CDR2 FQNEAQ (reference sequence). The CDR3 region is CASSPDDYPLTDTQYF. In DNA form, the CDR3 reads TGTGCCAGCAGCCCCGATGACTACCCCCTCACAGATACGCAGTATTTT. Supplemented by reference TRBV7-9 and TRBJ2-3, the full variable domain reads DTGVSQNPRHKITKRGQNVTFRCDPISEHNRLYWYRQTLGQGPEFLTYFQNEAQLEKSRLLSDRFSAERPKGSFSTLEIQRTEQGDSAMYLCASSPDDYPLTDTQYFGPGTRLTVL.